Each of the 15 T cell receptor beta chains below was sequenced from the same sample in a study of blood T cell repertoires in COVID-19. Produced via immunoSEQ multiplex PCR; TCRdb's table is partial and in-frame only. The sample lists 400,000 or so clones, 89% seen once, with around 1.5% in the top ten. The sequenced sample consisted of peripheral blood. The source is a woman in her forties with COVID-19, enrolled during active disease.

The chain carries TRBV6-5 and TRBJ1-2, with D perhaps matching TRBD1 (5 bases). CDR1 MNHEY and CDR2 SVGAGI come from the germline V gene. Trimming left V 7 bases short and J 6 bases short, with 12 bases between. The CDR3 has 12 residues. CDR3 DNA sequence: TGTGCCAGCAAACGGGGGACGGATGGCTACACCTTC. Its translation is CASKRGTDGYTF.

Points on this clone: This same CDR3 is encoded by further DNA sequences in the sample. The chain joins TRBV3-1 (or the pseudogene TRBV3-2) to TRBJ2-3; 9 nucleotides match TRBD2. Trimming cost V 4 bases and J 4 bases; bases outside gene matches: 3. The CDR3 runs to 14 residues. Germline V gene lookup returns CDR1 LGHDT and CDR2 YNNKEL (reference sequence). The CDR3 region has the DNA TGTGCCAGCAGCCCTAGCGGGGCGGCAGATACGCAGTATTTT. Amino acid sequence: CASSPSGAADTQYF.

The rearrangement links TRBV27 to TRBJ2-7; 11 bases are shared with TRBD2. Germline lookup yields CDR1 MNHEY and CDR2 SMNVEV (reference sequence). The CDR3 sequence is 14 residues long. J lost 4 bases, V lost 5 bases, and 4 bases had no gene match. The CDR3 DNA follows: TGTGCCAGCAGTGCCGGGACTAGCGGATACGAGCAGTACTTC. Amino acid sequence: CASSAGTSGYEQYF.

The chain recombines TRBV7-2 with TRBJ2-7, with D unresolved. From germline, CDR1 is SGHTA and CDR2 FQGNSA. Trimming took off 5 bases at V and 0 bases at J, with 14 bases between the two ends. The CDR3 is 15 amino acids. CDR3 DNA sequence: TGTGCCAGCAGCCTCTCCTTCGCGAGCTCCTACGAGCAGTACTTC. Its protein product is CASSLSFASSYEQYF.

The chain employs TRBV19 and TRBJ1-3, with D tentatively TRBD1 (6 bases). The CDR3 extends over 17 amino acids. Trimming shortened V by 8 bases and J by 3 bases, and 23 bases separated the two germline ends. The V gene's germline CDR1 is LNHDA and CDR2 SQIVND (reference sequence). The CDR3 nucleotides read TGTGCCAGTCCCCTTACAGGGCAGCTCCTGGGTGGAAACACCATATATTTT. Residues: CASPLTGQLLGGNTIYF.

This clone was seen only once. The rearrangement links TRBV29-1 to TRBJ2-5; TRBD2 is a possible D gene (5 bases). CDR3 length: 11 amino acids. Trimming stripped 4 bases from V and 6 bases from J, with 9 bases between. Germline lookup yields CDR1 SQVTM and CDR2 ANQGSEA. DNA of the CDR3: TGCAGCGTTGGAGACGGGAAGACCCAGTACTTC. Encoded protein: CSVGDGKTQYF.

The V gene is TRBV28, the J gene TRBJ1-2, with 8 bases fitting TRBD1. V was pared by 7 bases and J by 4 bases, with 17 bases of the junction left unmatched. Germline V lookup: CDR1 MDHEN, CDR2 SYDVKM. The CDR3 loop spans 17 amino acids. The CDR3 region has the DNA TGTGCCAGCATTTCTAAAGGTGGCAGGGGGCTTATCTATGGCTACACCTTC. This sequence encodes CASISKGGRGLIYGYTF.

This chain uses TRBV5-6 with TRBJ1-1, with D possibly matching TRBD1 (5 bases). This CDR3 is 15 amino acids long. The germline V and J ends were trimmed by 0 bases and 3 bases, with 12 bases remaining between them. Germline V gene lookup returns CDR1 SGHDT and CDR2 YYEEEE. Written as DNA, the CDR3 is TGTGCCAGCAGCTTGGGCCCGGGGGTCGACACTGAAGCTTTCTTT. Translated, it gives CASSLGPGVDTEAFF.

Only one count was recorded for this clone. The chain links TRBV27 to TRBJ1-2, with 7 bases lining up with TRBD1. The CDR3 has 14 residues. V shed 3 bases and J 8 bases; nucleotides not matched to a gene: 9. Germline-derived CDR1 and CDR2 are MNHEY and SMNVEV (reference sequence). CDR3 region: CASSFVATGLGYTF. Written as DNA, the CDR3 is TGTGCCAGCAGTTTTGTAGCGACAGGGTTGGGCTACACCTTC.

The chain joins TRBV29-1 to TRBJ2-4, with D perhaps matching TRBD2 (6 bases). This CDR3 region has 13 residues. V lost 4 bases to trimming and J lost 8 bases, with 15 bases between them. The germline V gene has CDR1 SQVTM and CDR2 ANQGSEA. CDR3 region: CSVVGGFRYIQYF. In nucleotides, the CDR3 is TGCAGCGTTGTTGGGGGGTTTAGATACATTCAGTACTTC.

CDR3 DNA: TGTGCCAGCTCACTACGGGGGGGCCTCTCACAAGAGACCCAGTACTTC. Translating gives CASSLRGGLSQETQYF. The chain recombines TRBV18 with TRBJ2-5; 8 bases are a match to TRBD2. Trimming at V came to 4 bases and at J to 2 bases, leaving 9 bases not matched to a gene. Germline V gene lookup returns CDR1 KGHSH and CDR2 LQKENI. The CDR3 sequence is 16 residues long.

The V gene is TRBV2, the J gene TRBJ2-1; 10 bases map to TRBD2. This CDR3 is built from 17 residues. The V and J ends lost 1 base and 0 bases, in that order; junction bases with no gene match: 3. CDR1 is SNHLY and CDR2 is FYNNEI in the germline V gene. The CDR3 reads CASSEGLAGNSYNEQFF. CDR3 DNA: TGTGCCAGCAGTGAAGGACTAGCGGGTAACTCCTACAATGAGCAGTTCTTC.

This chain uses TRBV24-1 with TRBJ2-2, with TRBD1 matching over 7 bases. The CDR3 has 18 amino acids. Germline lookup yields CDR1 KGHDR and CDR2 SFDVKD. J gave up 1 base and V 7 bases, and 14 bases lay outside the gene matches. CDR3 DNA sequence: TGTGCCACCAGCACCCCTGAAGACAGGGCGGGGAACACCGGGGAGCTGTTTTTT. This translates into CATSTPEDRAGNTGELFF.

V usage is TRBV7-3 and J usage is TRBJ2-1, with TRBD2 identical over 9 bases. The germline V gene encodes CDR1 SGHTA and CDR2 FQGTGA. V was clipped by 0 bases and J by 7 bases; unmatched bases: 4. This CDR3 contains 15 residues. CDR3 sequence: CASSLTGTSMNEQFF. The CDR3 bases are TGTGCCAGCAGCTTAACCGGGACTAGCATGAATGAGCAGTTCTTC.

The chain links TRBV9 to TRBJ1-3, with a possible D match to TRBD1 (6 bases). Germline lookup yields CDR1 SGDLS and CDR2 YYNGEE. This CDR3 comprises 15 residues. With 3 bases removed from V and 0 bases from J, the gap between germline ends came to 10 bases. The CDR3 reads CASSEQGLSGNTIYF. The CDR3 DNA follows: TGTGCCAGCAGCGAACAGGGCCTCTCTGGAAACACCATATATTTT.